This TCR beta chain was identified in a study of control samples from healthy donors and cancer patients. This clone was observed a single time. This CDR3 has 17 amino acids. The V gene's germline CDR1 is SGHNT and CDR2 YYREEE (reference sequence). The ends were cut back, 0 bases at V and 1 base at J, with 13 bases in the middle. Profiled with immunoSEQ multiplex PCR; TCRdb holds only in-frame clones, not every one. The data show roughly 40,000 clones, around 90% seen once. This rearrangement joins TRBV5-4 to TRBJ2-2, with D perhaps TRBD2 (6 bases). The TCR sequence derives from a woman in her forties or fifties in good health. Sample: blood. The CDR3 reads CASSLVRQGGNTGELFF. The CDR3 DNA reads TGTGCCAGCAGCTTGGTTCGCCAGGGAGGGAACACCGGGGAGCTGTTTTTT.